This T cell receptor (beta chain) was identified in a study of blood T cell repertoires in COVID-19. On the study more broadly: There were acute and convalescent COVID-19 samples, and they came from the United States, Italy and Spain. The cDNA or gDNA used as material had been derived from T cells, B-cell-depleted T cells, or PBMCs.

Germline V gene sequence: CDR1 SNHLY, CDR2 FYNNEI. The CDR3 consists of 15 residues. V was pared by 8 bases and J by 7 bases, with 22 bases between. Those who participated ranged in age from about 18 to 89 years and resided in under 25 US areas. Cohort placement rested on clinical history that participants reported themselves. Only in-frame clones appear in the TCRdb table, and some are missing; sequencing was by immunoSEQ multiplex PCR. The sample holds roughly 160,000 clones; roughly 80% are singletons and the top ten take about 6%. V is TRBV2 and J is TRBJ2-3; the D gene is possibly TRBD2 (6 bases). The receptor comes from a woman in her thirties or forties with acute COVID-19. Sequenced material: PBMCs or T cells enriched from blood (not recorded which). CDR3 amino acids: CASRDSSRIAHTQYF. The CDR3 DNA is TGTGCCAGCCGGGACTCGAGCAGGATAGCCCATACGCAGTATTTT. Together with reference TRBV2 and TRBJ2-3, the CDR3 gives the full variable domain: EPEVTQTPSHQVTQMGQEVILRCVPISNHLYFYWYRQILGQKVEFLVSFYNNEISEKSEIFDDQFSVERPDGSNFTLKIRSTKLEDSAMYFCASRDSSRIAHTQYFGPGTRLTVL.